A selection of T cell receptor beta chains follows, all from one sample in a study of blood T cell repertoires in COVID-19. Generated by immunoSEQ multiplex PCR, the TCRdb table keeps only in-frame clones and is missing some. The sample includes about 170,000 clones, 86% of them seen just once. The source material was peripheral blood. These receptors originate from a woman older than 75 in a cohort sampled during active or convalescent COVID-19. The CDR3 runs from the conserved cysteine through the conserved F or W. Each record gives: CDR3 length, J gene, D gene, V gene, clone size, CDR3 DNA, CDR3 protein. A D gene is named only where the DNA matches it firmly. Size is omitted from some rows. Given values are once, few, many or a class for expanded clones.

14,TRBJ1-3,-,TRBV6-5,-,TGTGCCAGCGGCGGGGGGGGCTTGGGAAACACCATATATTTT,CASGGGGLGNTIYF
13,TRBJ1-5,-,TRBV27,-,TGTGCCAGCAGTTTAAAGGGGAATCAGCCCCAGCATTTT,CASSLKGNQPQHF
13,TRBJ1-5,-,TRBV19,-,TGTGCCAGTCGGGAAGTGACGTATCAGCCCCAGCATTTT,CASREVTYQPQHF
16,TRBJ1-3,-,TRBV6-1,-,TGTGCCAGCAGTGAATCGAGAGGATACTCTGGAAACACCATATATTTT,CASSESRGYSGNTIYF
16,TRBJ1-5,-,TRBV5-5,-,TGTGCCAGCAGCTGGGGGGGGCAGATTAGCAATCAGCCCCAGCATTTT,CASSWGGQISNQPQHF
14,TRBJ1-1,-,TRBV7-8,-,TGTGCCAGCAGCCCGTCTGTACTTGAGGCTGAAGCTTTCTTT,CASSPSVLEAEAFF
17,TRBJ1-2,-,TRBV6-2/TRBV6-3,-,TGTGCCAGCAGTTACTCTGGCGGGCCACAGGGATACTATGGCTACACCTTC,CASSYSGGPQGYYGYTF
16,TRBJ2-1,TRBD1,TRBV12-5,-,TGTGCTAGTGGTTTGGCTCCAGGGGGCGCTGGGAATGAGCAGTTCTTC,CASGLAPGGAGNEQFF
14,TRBJ2-1,TRBD1,TRBV27,-,TGTGCCAGCAGTTTGAATAGGGGGCACAATGAGCAGTTCTTC,CASSLNRGHNEQFF
15,TRBJ1-2,-,TRBV18,-,TGTGCCAGCTCACCTCAGGGGCCGCCCGAGTATGGCTACACCTTC,CASSPQGPPEYGYTF
15,TRBJ1-6,TRBD1,TRBV5-1,-,TGCGCCAGCAGCTCATCAGGGGGCGATAATTCACCCCTCCACTTT,CASSSSGGDNSPLHF
14,TRBJ1-2,-,TRBV9,-,TGTGCCAGCAGCGTAGGCAACAGGAACTATGGCTACACCTTC,CASSVGNRNYGYTF
12,TRBJ1-1,-,TRBV28,-,TGTGCCAGCAGTTTATTAAACACTGAAGCTTTCTTT,CASSLLNTEAFF
15,TRBJ2-7,-,TRBV30,-,TGTGCCTGGAGTGTATGGGGGGGGCCTCCCTACGAGCAGTACTTC,CAWSVWGGPPYEQYF
13,TRBJ1-1,TRBD1,TRBV6-5,-,TGTGCCAGCGGGGACAGCATGAACACTGAAGCTTTCTTT,CASGDSMNTEAFF
19,TRBJ1-5,-,TRBV29-1,-,TGCAGCGTTCCCCCCACCGGGGTCCGTAGCGTCTATAGCAATCAGCCCCAGCATTTT,CSVPPTGVRSVYSNQPQHF
11,TRBJ2-1,-,TRBV27,once,TGTGCCAGCAGTCCCCGAGGTGAGCAGTTCTTC,CASSPRGEQFF
10,TRBJ1-5,-,TRBV23-1,-,TGCGCCAGCTCAGATCAGCCCCAGCATTTT,CASSDQPQHF
18,TRBJ2-1,TRBD2,TRBV5-1,-,TGCGCCAGCAGCCCCGGGAGGGGGACTAGTCCAACGGGGGATGAGCAGTTCTTC,CASSPGRGTSPTGDEQFF
14,TRBJ2-1,-,TRBV3-1/TRBV3-2,-,TGTGCCAGCAGCCAAGGAAGAGGGAGGAATGAGCAGTTCTTC,CASSQGRGRNEQFF
16,TRBJ1-4,-,TRBV5-1,-,TGCGCCAGCAGCTTTAGTCCGACAGTAGTGAATGAAAAACTGTTTTTT,CASSFSPTVVNEKLFF
14,TRBJ1-5,-,TRBV3-1/TRBV3-2,-,TGTGCCAGCAGCCAAGATGCCCACTCGGGGCCCCAGCATTTT,CASSQDAHSGPQHF
18,TRBJ1-1,-,TRBV7-9,once,TGTGCCAGCAGCTTAATCGTGTTGTGGGGACACAGGAACACTGAAGCTTTCTTT,CASSLIVLWGHRNTEAFF
19,TRBJ1-3,-,TRBV21-1,-,TGTGCCAGCAGCAAATCCCTCCCGTCGACAGAGAACTCTGGAAACACCATATATTTT,CASSKSLPSTENSGNTIYF
18,TRBJ1-4,TRBD1,TRBV27,-,TGTGCCAGCAGTTTATCAGGACAGGGGGTTAGTTGGAATGAAAAACTGTTTTTT,CASSLSGQGVSWNEKLFF
13,TRBJ1-3,TRBD1,TRBV12-3/TRBV12-4,-,TGTGCCAGCAAACGTGGACAGGGGGCAACCATATATTTT,CASKRGQGATIYF
16,TRBJ2-2,-,TRBV6-5,-,TGTGCCAGCAGTTTATACGGGAGAACTAACACCGGGGAGCTGTTTTTT,CASSLYGRTNTGELFF
15,TRBJ1-1,TRBD1,TRBV5-1,few,TGCGCCAGCAGCTGGGACAGCCTTTTGAACACTGAAGCTTTCTTT,CASSWDSLLNTEAFF
13,TRBJ1-2,-,TRBV28,-,TGTGCCAGCAGTCTGACAGAAAACTATGGCTACACCTTC,CASSLTENYGYTF
13,TRBJ2-2,-,TRBV10-3,-,TGTGCCATCAGGCGGGGACCCACCGGGGAGCTGTTTTTT,CAIRRGPTGELFF
16,TRBJ2-5,TRBD2,TRBV2,-,TGTGCCAGCAGTGAGGGGTGGCGGGGGGGCCAAGAGACCCAGTACTTC,CASSEGWRGGQETQYF
14,TRBJ1-2,-,TRBV11-2,-,TGTGCCAGCAGCTTGACCGCAGGGGCTCGTGGCTACACCTTC,CASSLTAGARGYTF
16,TRBJ2-5,-,TRBV5-5,once,TGTGCCAGCAGGGCTGGGAGGCCCTACTTCCAAGAGACCCAGTACTTC,CASRAGRPYFQETQYF
13,TRBJ1-2,-,TRBV12-3/TRBV12-4,-,TGTGCCAGCAGTTTATTCCGTTTTGATGGCTACACCTTC,CASSLFRFDGYTF
15,TRBJ1-1,-,TRBV6-5,-,TGTGCCAGCAGTCGGCCGTTGGGCATGAACACTGAAGCTTTCTTT,CASSRPLGMNTEAFF
16,TRBJ2-7,-,TRBV4-1,few,TGCGCCAGCAGCCAAGGCTGGGCTGTCAAAGATTACGAGCAGTACTTC,CASSQGWAVKDYEQYF
14,TRBJ2-5,-,TRBV6-1,few,TGTGCCAGCAGTGAAGCGCTTCAGAAAGAGACCCAGTACTTC,CASSEALQKETQYF
13,TRBJ1-1,-,TRBV2,-,TGTGCCAGCCGACAGACAGAGAACACTGAAGCTTTCTTT,CASRQTENTEAFF
13,TRBJ1-3,-,TRBV7-2,-,TGTGCCAGCAGCCCCATGTTTGGAAACACCATATATTTT,CASSPMFGNTIYF
14,TRBJ2-5,TRBD2,TRBV5-4,-,TGTGCCAGCAGCCCCACGGGGGGGGATGAGACCCAGTACTTC,CASSPTGGDETQYF
15,TRBJ1-2,-,TRBV6-1,-,TGTGCCAGCAGTGAAGGGCCCGGGATGGACTATGGCTACACCTTC,CASSEGPGMDYGYTF
14,TRBJ1-4,TRBD1,TRBV7-8,-,TGTGCCAGCAGCCCGGGACAGGGGTTTGAAAAACTGTTTTTT,CASSPGQGFEKLFF
16,TRBJ2-1,TRBD2,TRBV18,-,TGTGCCAGCTGCCGCCACCTAGCGGGAGACTCCAATGAGCAGTTCTTC,CASCRHLAGDSNEQFF
14,TRBJ2-1,-,TRBV7-8,-,TGTGCCAGCAGCTTAGCGAGGACCTACAATGAGCAGTTCTTC,CASSLARTYNEQFF
15,TRBJ1-6,TRBD1,TRBV28,-,TGTGCCAGCAGTCGGACAGGGTACAATAATTCACCCCTCCACTTT,CASSRTGYNNSPLHF
14,TRBJ1-3,TRBD1,TRBV6-1,-,TGTGCCAGCAGTGAAGCGGGACAGGTTGACACCATATATTTT,CASSEAGQVDTIYF
13,TRBJ2-5,-,TRBV5-4,-,TGTGCCAGCAGCTTTGAGACAGAAGAGACCCAGTACTTC,CASSFETEETQYF
17,TRBJ1-3,-,TRBV5-1,-,TGCGCCAGCAGCTTAGGGGCAGGAACTGCTTCTGGAAACACCATATATTTT,CASSLGAGTASGNTIYF
15,TRBJ1-2,-,TRBV10-3,-,TGTGCCATCAGTGAGTCGAAGAGGGAGAGGTATGGCTACACCTTC,CAISESKRERYGYTF
20,TRBJ2-2,TRBD1,TRBV6-2/TRBV6-3,-,TGTGCCAGCAGTTACTCGATACCCCTAAGGGGACAGGGCTTTTCCGGGGAGCTGTTTTTT,CASSYSIPLRGQGFSGELFF
14,TRBJ1-6,-,TRBV3-1/TRBV3-2,-,TGTGCCAGCAGCCCGTTGTCGGATAATTCACCCCTCCACTTT,CASSPLSDNSPLHF
15,TRBJ2-2,TRBD2,TRBV3-1/TRBV3-2,-,TGTGCCAGCACCAGGACTAGCGGGGTCACCGGGGAGCTGTTTTTT,CASTRTSGVTGELFF